The 9 T cell receptor beta chains presented below share a single source sample, sequenced in a study of CD4 and CD8 cells across lung adenocarcinoma regions (dated by TCRdb to 2017 to 2018). Receptors were amplified or captured by PCR. Data came from a HiSeq X Ten. TCRdb passed the public sequencing reads through fastp at Q25 and MiXCR, retaining productive beta sequences. Identical CDR3 protein sequences are pooled into one entry, listed with their most common genes and DNA. Within this sample are around 27,000 distinct CDR3 sequences, with about half of them counted one time only. The ten largest clones take up about half of the sample. Sequences were obtained from CD8+ T cells from the center of a lung tumor. The sample's cell subset or site label, in plain terms: tumor center region. The receptors come from a male donor with lung adenocarcinoma. The CD4 and CD8 labels of this study may be unreliable.

In regard to this clonotype: The junction departs from germline at one end; a sequencing error may be responsible. The V gene is TRBV10-3, the J gene TRBJ2-5, with 10 bases that match TRBD1. This CDR3 comprises 16 residues. The germline CDR1 and CDR2 sequences are ENHRY and SYGVKD. The CDR3 reads CAISRQGAFYKETQYF. The CDR3 bases are TGTGCCATCTCGCGACAGGGGGCTTTTTACAAAGAGACCCAGTATTTC.

In regard to this clonotype: The junction differs from germline at one of its ends, possibly a read error. The chain couples TRBV6-1 to TRBJ2-4; TRBD1 agrees at 7 bases. This CDR3 has 16 residues. Germline V CDR1 and CDR2: MNHNS, SASEGT. The CDR3, as DNA: TGTGCGTGCAGTGAAAGGGGGCTGTGGGCCAAAGACATTCAGTACTTC. Translation gives CACSERGLWAKDIQYF.

The chain links TRBV6-1 to TRBJ1-2; 9 nucleotides match TRBD1. Germline CDR1 and CDR2: MNHNS and SASEGT. J gave up 2 bases and V 6 bases, and 19 bases lay outside the gene matches. This CDR3 is built from 19 residues. Here the CDR3 DNA reads TGTGCCAGCAGCCGAAGGTACGTGGGGACAGGGCTTGACAACTATGGCTACACCTTC. Protein: CASSRRYVGTGLDNYGYTF.

V and J are TRBV6-5 and TRBJ2-3; 7 bases map to TRBD2. The V and J ends lost 0 bases and 2 bases, in that order; junction bases with no gene match: 2. CDR1 and CDR2 (germline): MNHEY, SVGAGI. There are 15 residues in the CDR3. The CDR3 DNA follows: TGTGCCAGCAGTTACTCTAGGGACTACACAGATACGCAGTATTTT. Its translation is CASSYSRDYTDTQYF.

This clonotype is deemed medium-sized. CDR3 loop: CASSSPTGYNEQFF. The CDR3 DNA is TGTGCCAGCAGTTCACCGACAGGTTACAATGAGCAGTTCTTC. J is TRBJ2-1 and V is TRBV6-5, with a possible D match to TRBD1 (6 bases). Trimming stripped 4 bases from V and 4 bases from J, with 11 bases between. Germline V gives CDR1 MNHEY, CDR2 SVGAGI. This CDR3 contains 14 residues.

The chain couples TRBV6-1 to TRBJ1-2, with 9 positions matching TRBD1. The CDR3 is 15 amino acids. Trimming removed 6 bases from V and 0 bases from J; junction bases left unmatched: 5. Germline V gene data show CDR1 as MNHNS and CDR2 as SASEGT. CDR3 in DNA: TGTGCCAGCAGGGACAGGGGAAATACTAACTATGGCTACACCTTC. Protein: CASRDRGNTNYGYTF.

The V gene is TRBV6-5, the J gene TRBJ2-7, with unresolved D. The V gene's germline CDR1 is MNHEY and CDR2 SVGAGI. The CDR3 totals 15 residues. V was trimmed by 7 bases and J by 1 base, leaving 17 bases between them. CDR3 coding DNA: TGTGCCAGCATTAACGAAGAGCAAGTATCCTACGAGCAGTACTTC. It codes for CASINEEQVSYEQYF.

This clonotype came up a few times. The genes are TRBV20-1 and TRBJ2-2; 7 bases are a match to TRBD2. Germline lookup yields CDR1 DFQATT and CDR2 SNEGSKA (reference sequence). The ends lost 0 bases at V and 6 bases at J; junction bases unmatched: 13. The CDR3 length is 17 residues. CDR3 coding DNA: TGCAGTGCTAGAGATCCCATTGGCGGGAGAATCTCCGGGGAGCTGTTTTTT. Its translation: CSARDPIGGRISGELFF.

The CDR3 loop reads CASSPGGVDRSSYNEQFF. As DNA, the CDR3 is TGTGCCAGCAGCCCTGGCGGCGTCGACCGGAGCTCCTACAATGAGCAGTTCTTC. J is TRBJ2-1 and V is TRBV7-3, with D hard to call. The CDR3 covers 18 residues. The germline V and J ends were trimmed by 5 bases and 0 bases, with 20 bases remaining between them. Per germline, CDR1 SGHTA and CDR2 FQGTGA.